These 11 T cell receptor beta chains were all obtained from the same sample, sequenced in a study of early T cells in non-severe SARS-CoV-2 infection (dated by TCRdb to about 2021). Libraries were made using 5' RACE. TCRdb records NextSeq 500 as the sequencer. The public reads were reprocessed in TCRdb via fastp at Q25 and MiXCR, keeping in-frame beta chains. Each CDR3 protein gets just one entry, which takes the most common genes and DNA from the rows behind it. Counted in this sample were approximately 76,000 distinct CDR3 sequences; roughly an eighth of them appeared once. The ten top clones hold under 3% of the sample. The sample taken for sequencing was whole blood. The source of these receptors is an adult who was a healthcare worker with PCR-confirmed SARS-CoV-2 infection or an uninfected control (not recorded which).

This clonotype was found many times. The DNA for the CDR3 is TGTGCCAGCAGTTACTCCGGGACTAGTTTCTACGAGCAGTACTTC. Protein: CASSYSGTSFYEQYF. The chain has TRBV6-5 and TRBJ2-7; 8 nucleotides agree with TRBD2. Germline assignment: CDR1 MNHEY and CDR2 SVGAGI. This CDR3 has 15 residues. The V segment lost 0 bases and the J segment 3 bases; nucleotides outside the gene matches: 4.

This chain connects TRBV2 to TRBJ2-1; D is uncertain. The CDR3 consists of 13 residues. Germline loops: CDR1 SNHLY, CDR2 FYNNEI. V lost 4 bases and J 9 bases, leaving 13 bases between the germline ends. CDR3 DNA sequence: TGTGCCAGCAGTGTAGATAGGGTTGGTGAGCAGTTCTTC. It encodes CASSVDRVGEQFF.

This clonotype was seen more than once but under ten times. The chain links TRBV5-1 to TRBJ1-6; possibly TRBD1 for D (5 bases). The ends were cut back, 2 bases at V and 10 bases at J, with 10 bases in the middle. The CDR3 runs 13 residues. Germline V gene lookup returns CDR1 SGHRS and CDR2 YFSETQ. The CDR3 sequence: CASSFLGDSPLHF. The CDR3 DNA follows: TGCGCCAGCAGCTTCTTAGGGGACTCACCCCTCCACTTT.

This clonotype has at least ten counts. This chain links TRBV3-1 with TRBJ2-2; D is perhaps TRBD2 (5 bases). There are 16 residues in the CDR3. CDR1 LGHDT and CDR2 YNNKEL come from the germline V gene (reference sequence). V dropped 4 bases and J dropped 5 bases, with 17 bases sitting between them. CDR3 sequence: CASSRRAPSGTGELFF. CDR3 nucleotide sequence: TGTGCCAGCAGCCGGCGGGCCCCCTCGGGGACCGGGGAGCTGTTTTTT.

There are many counts of this clonotype. This chain links TRBV20-1 with TRBJ2-1; D remains ambiguous. V lost 8 bases and J 10 bases, leaving 12 bases between the germline ends. There are 10 residues in the CDR3. CDR1 and CDR2 from the germline V gene are DFQATT and SNEGSKA (reference sequence). The CDR3 loop is CSPVRNEQFF. As DNA, the CDR3 is TGCAGTCCCGTGAGGAACGAGCAGTTCTTC.

A few counts support this clonotype. The rearrangement uses TRBV5-1 and TRBJ1-2; maybe TRBD1 (5 bases). The germline gives CDR1 SGHRS, CDR2 YFSETQ. The V and J ends lost 2 bases and 4 bases respectively, with 9 bases between them. This CDR3 spans 13 amino acids. The CDR3 region has the DNA TGCGCCAGCAGCTTCGACGGGGGCTATGGCTACACCTTC. As protein: CASSFDGGYGYTF.

This chain joins TRBV11-2 and TRBJ1-1; D is unclear. Germline CDR1 is SGHAT and CDR2 is FQNNGV. The CDR3 is 14 amino acids. V gave up 0 bases and J gave up 6 bases, with 11 bases separating them. The CDR3 region is CASSLDSTYAEAFF. In DNA, the CDR3 is TGTGCCAGCAGCTTAGATAGTACATACGCTGAAGCTTTCTTT. Together with reference TRBV11-2 and TRBJ1-1, the CDR3 gives the full variable domain: EAGVAQSPRYKIIEKRQSVAFWCNPISGHATLYWYQQILGQGPKLLIQFQNNGVVDDSQLPKDRFSAERLKGVDSTLKIQPAKLEDSAVYLCASSLDSTYAEAFFGQGTRLTVV.

In its sample, this clonotype was seen many times. The genes are TRBV29-1 and TRBJ2-7; a possible D gene is TRBD1 (6 bases). Germline-derived CDR1 and CDR2 are SQVTM and ANQGSEA. V lost 4 bases and J 6 bases, leaving 13 bases between the germline ends. The CDR3 extends over 12 amino acids. The CDR3 loop reads CSVATTGIEQYF. The CDR3, as DNA: TGCAGCGTTGCGACTACAGGGATCGAGCAGTACTTC.

This clonotype appeared many times. V and J are TRBV5-4 and TRBJ2-2; D is ambiguous. Germline V gene sequence: CDR1 SGHNT, CDR2 YYREEE (reference sequence). CDR3 length: 14 amino acids. The ends were cut back, 2 bases at V and 2 bases at J, with 7 bases in the middle. The CDR3 region has the DNA TGTGCCAGCAGCTTTCCACTTAACACCGGGGAGCTGTTTTTT. Its protein is CASSFPLNTGELFF.

The rearrangement uses TRBV7-2 and TRBJ2-7; TRBD2 aligns across 9 bases. The V and J ends lost 2 bases and 2 bases, in that order; junction bases with no gene match: 7. The CDR3 consists of 16 residues. The germline V gene has CDR1 SGHTA and CDR2 FQGNSA. CDR3 in amino acids: CASSLNGLAGTYEQYF. CDR3 sequence (DNA): TGTGCCAGCAGCTTAAACGGGCTAGCGGGAACCTACGAGCAGTACTTC.

This rearrangement joins TRBV29-1 to TRBJ1-1, with 12 bases that match TRBD1. Germline CDR1 SQVTM, CDR2 ANQGSEA. The CDR3 runs to 12 residues. Trimming removed 6 bases from V and 11 bases from J; junction bases left unmatched: 7. CDR3 nucleotides: TGCAGCGTAGCACCGGGACAGGGGGCCGCTTTCTTT. Amino acids: CSVAPGQGAAFF.